The clone carrying this T cell receptor (beta chain) was picked up a small number of times. Its target is unknown. The data derive from a study of T cells after yellow fever vaccination. As for the study in general: SMART-Seq v4 Ultra Low Input prepared libraries from low-cell fractions.

Overall study results and limits: The study re-detected most primary-vaccination clones after the booster (roughly 96% CD4, roughly 90% CD8). There was a small share of clonotypes that showed up in both the CD4 and CD8 compartments. Although the secondary response was weaker, it peaked faster, at day 5 versus 15.

This CDR3 spans 16 amino acids. Germline V gene lookup returns CDR1 SGHAT and CDR2 FQNNGV. V gave up 3 bases and J gave up 0 bases, with 14 bases separating them. TCRdb passed the 5' RACE reads through MiXCR, listing each CDR3 protein once. This table has 95,000 to 100,000 distinct CDR3 sequences, roughly 6% appearing once. This specimen consisted of CD8+ T cells sorted from PBMCs, obtained 10 days after the yellow fever booster vaccination. The sequence was collected from a man aged 18 to 30 who received the YFV17D yellow fever vaccine. This chain links TRBV11-2 with TRBJ1-2; a weak D match, TRBD1 (5 bases). The CDR3 DNA sequence: TGTGCCAGCAGCTTCGATTCAGGGCCGGCTAACTATGGCTACACCTTC. It specifies CASSFDSGPANYGYTF.